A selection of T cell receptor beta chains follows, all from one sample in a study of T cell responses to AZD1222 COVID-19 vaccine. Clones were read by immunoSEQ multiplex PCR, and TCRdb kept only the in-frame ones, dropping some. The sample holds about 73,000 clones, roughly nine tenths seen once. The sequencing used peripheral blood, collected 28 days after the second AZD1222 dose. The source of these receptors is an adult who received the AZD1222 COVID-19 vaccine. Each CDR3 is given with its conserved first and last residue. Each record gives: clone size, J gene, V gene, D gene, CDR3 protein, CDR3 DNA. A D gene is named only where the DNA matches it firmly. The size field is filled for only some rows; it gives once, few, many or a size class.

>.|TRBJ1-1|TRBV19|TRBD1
CASTGGYTEAFF
TGTGCCAGTACAGGGGGTTACACTGAAGCTTTCTTT
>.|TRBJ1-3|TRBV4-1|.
CASSQGFQKGTGNTIYF
TGCGCCAGCAGCCAAGGGTTTCAGAAGGGAACTGGAAACACCATATATTTT
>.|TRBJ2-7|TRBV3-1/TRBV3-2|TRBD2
CASSRDAGVLEQYF
TGTGCCAGCAGCCGGGACGCGGGGGTGCTCGAGCAGTACTTC
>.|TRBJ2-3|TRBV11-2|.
CASSLGIHQTDTQYF
TGTGCCAGCAGCTTAGGGATCCACCAGACAGATACGCAGTATTTT
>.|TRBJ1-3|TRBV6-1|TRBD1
CASSENRGSGNTIYF
TGTGCCAGCAGTGAAAACAGGGGCTCTGGAAACACCATATATTTT
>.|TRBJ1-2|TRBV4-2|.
CASSQDLEGLYGYTF
TGTGCCAGCAGCCAAGATCTAGAAGGCCTCTATGGCTACACCTTC
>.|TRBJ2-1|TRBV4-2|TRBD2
CASSPGTSGTSSYNEQFF
TGTGCCAGCAGCCCTGGGACTAGCGGGACGAGCTCCTACAATGAGCAGTTCTTC
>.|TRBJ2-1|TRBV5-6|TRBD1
CASSLELRDRNNEQFF
TGTGCCAGCAGCTTGGAATTGAGGGACAGGAACAATGAGCAGTTCTTC
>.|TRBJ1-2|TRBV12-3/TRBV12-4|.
CASSSLKGSGYTF
TGTGCCAGCAGTTCGCTAAAGGGGTCCGGCTACACCTTC
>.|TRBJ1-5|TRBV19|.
CASSPPALNQPQHF
TGTGCCAGTAGCCCCCCCGCCCTCAATCAGCCCCAGCATTTT
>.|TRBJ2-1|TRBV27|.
CASSLVGGVQFF
TGTGCCAGCAGTTTAGTTGGAGGTGTGCAGTTCTTC
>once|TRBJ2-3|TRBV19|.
CASSIARGAGTDTQYF
TGTGCCAGTAGTATAGCCAGGGGGGCGGGCACAGATACGCAGTATTTT
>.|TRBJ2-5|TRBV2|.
CASSGGIATQYF
TGTGCCAGCAGTGGGGGGATAGCGACCCAGTACTTC
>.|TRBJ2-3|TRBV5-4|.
CASSLDSISTDTQYF
TGTGCCAGCAGCTTGGACAGCATTAGCACAGATACGCAGTATTTT
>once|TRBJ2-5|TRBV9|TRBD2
CASSVAISVAGRQETQYF
TGTGCCAGCAGCGTAGCTATTTCGGTAGCGGGGCGCCAAGAGACCCAGTACTTC
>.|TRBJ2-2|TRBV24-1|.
CATSDMYGGELFF
TGTGCCACCAGTGATATGTATGGCGGGGAGCTGTTTTTT
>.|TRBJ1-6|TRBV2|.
CASSEWGNSPLHF
TGTGCCAGCAGTGAATGGGGTAATTCACCCCTCCACTTT
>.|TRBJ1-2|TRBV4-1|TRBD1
CASSLVGDRANYGYTF
TGCGCCAGCAGCCTAGTTGGCGACAGGGCGAACTATGGCTACACCTTC
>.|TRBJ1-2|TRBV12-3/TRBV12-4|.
CASSLVRGHGYTF
TGTGCCAGCAGTCTCGTGCGGGGACACGGCTACACCTTC
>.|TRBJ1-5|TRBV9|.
CASSEGARANQPQHF
TGTGCCAGCAGCGAGGGAGCTAGGGCTAATCAGCCCCAGCATTTT
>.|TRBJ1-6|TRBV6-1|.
CASSEATTGSFYNSPLHF
TGTGCCAGCAGTGAAGCAACTACAGGGTCCTTCTATAATTCACCCCTCCACTTT
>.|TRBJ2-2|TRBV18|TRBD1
CASSPRPGQGVTGELFF
TGTGCCAGCTCACCAAGACCGGGACAGGGGGTTACCGGGGAGCTGTTTTTT
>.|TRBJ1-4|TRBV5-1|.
CASSQDGEEKLFF
TGCGCCAGCTCTCAGGACGGGGAGGAAAAACTGTTTTTT
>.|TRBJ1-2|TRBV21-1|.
CASSKPQKAHYGYTF
TGTGCCAGCAGCAAACCCCAAAAGGCCCACTATGGCTACACCTTC
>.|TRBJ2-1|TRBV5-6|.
CASSFGLVGGLSYNEQFF
TGTGCCAGCAGCTTTGGGTTAGTTGGGGGCCTATCCTACAATGAGCAGTTCTTC
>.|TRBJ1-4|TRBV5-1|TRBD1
CASSLVHRGKEKLFF
TGCGCCAGCAGCTTGGTGCACAGGGGCAAGGAAAAACTGTTTTTT
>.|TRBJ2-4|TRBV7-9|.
CASSFSGTPDKNIQYF
TGTGCCAGCAGCTTTAGTGGGACTCCCGATAAAAACATTCAGTACTTC
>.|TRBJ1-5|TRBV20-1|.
CSASMAVTQQPQHF
TGCAGTGCTAGTATGGCAGTTACTCAACAGCCCCAGCATTTT
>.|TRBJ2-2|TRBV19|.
CASSLKGPQLETGELFF
TGTGCCAGTAGTCTCAAGGGGCCACAGCTGGAGACCGGGGAGCTGTTTTTT
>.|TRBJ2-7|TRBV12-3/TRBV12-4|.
CASSRGGVYEQYF
TGTGCCAGCAGCAGAGGGGGGGTGTACGAGCAGTACTTC
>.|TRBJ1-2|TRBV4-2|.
CASSQGSPTADYGYTF
TGTGCCAGCAGCCAAGGATCCCCGACAGCCGACTATGGCTACACCTTC
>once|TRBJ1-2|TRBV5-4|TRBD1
CASSLEGQGAWGYTF
TGTGCCAGCAGCTTGGAGGGACAGGGGGCTTGGGGCTACACCTTC
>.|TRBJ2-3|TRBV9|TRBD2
CASSPGTTYTQYF
TGTGCCAGCAGCCCCGGGACTACCTATACGCAGTATTTT
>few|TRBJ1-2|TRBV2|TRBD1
CASNAGQGSYYGYTF
TGTGCCAGCAATGCAGGACAGGGTTCCTACTATGGCTACACCTTC
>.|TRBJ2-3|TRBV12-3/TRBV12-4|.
CASSPLQGLRYF
TGTGCCAGCAGTCCGTTACAGGGTTTACGGTATTTT
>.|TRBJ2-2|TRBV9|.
CASSVGIGLANTGELFF
TGTGCCAGCAGCGTAGGTATAGGGTTAGCGAACACCGGGGAGCTGTTTTTT
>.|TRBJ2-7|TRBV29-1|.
CSAATWGPYEQYF
TGCAGCGCCGCAACTTGGGGCCCCTACGAGCAGTACTTC
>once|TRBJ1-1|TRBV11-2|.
CASSLTGGSMNTEAFF
TGTGCCAGCAGCTTAACCGGTGGCTCAATGAACACTGAAGCTTTCTTT
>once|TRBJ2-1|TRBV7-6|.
CASSHTSDNYNEQFF
TGTGCCAGCAGCCATACATCGGACAATTACAATGAGCAGTTCTTC
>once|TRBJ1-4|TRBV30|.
CAWKGGEKLFF
TGTGCCTGGAAGGGGGGAGAAAAACTGTTTTTT
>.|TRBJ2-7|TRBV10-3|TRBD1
CAIRRTGGEQYF
TGTGCCATCAGGCGGACAGGGGGCGAGCAGTACTTC
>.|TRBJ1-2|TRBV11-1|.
CASSPDRTYGYTF
TGTGCCAGCAGCCCAGACAGAACCTATGGCTACACCTTC
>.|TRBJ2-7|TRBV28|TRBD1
CASSLTGFYEQYF
TGTGCCAGCAGTTTGACAGGGTTCTACGAGCAGTACTTC
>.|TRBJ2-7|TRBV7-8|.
CASSLSGGGGRYEQYF
TGTGCCAGCAGCTTATCGGGCGGAGGGGGGCGATACGAGCAGTACTTC
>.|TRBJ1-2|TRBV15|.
CATSRTGRTWGYGYTF
TGTGCCACCAGCAGGACTGGACGGACCTGGGGCTATGGCTACACCTTC
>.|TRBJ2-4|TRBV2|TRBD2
CASSALAGDTRAKNIQYF
TGTGCCAGCAGCGCCCTAGCGGGGGACACCCGAGCCAAAAACATTCAGTACTTC
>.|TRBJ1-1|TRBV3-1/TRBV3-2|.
CASSQYPGTNTEAFF
TGTGCCAGCAGCCAATATCCCGGGACTAACACTGAAGCTTTCTTT
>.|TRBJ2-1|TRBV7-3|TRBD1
CASSLGGQASNEQFF
TGTGCCAGCAGCTTAGGGGGACAGGCTTCCAATGAGCAGTTCTTC
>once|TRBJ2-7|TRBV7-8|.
CASSLQQGASYEQYF
TGTGCCAGCAGCCTCCAACAGGGTGCCTCCTACGAGCAGTACTTC
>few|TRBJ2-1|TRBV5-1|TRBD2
CASRLQRERDEQFF
TGCGCCAGCCGACTCCAGCGGGAGAGGGATGAGCAGTTCTTC
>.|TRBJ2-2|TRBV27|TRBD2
CASRGLAGPNTGELFF
TGTGCCAGCAGGGGACTAGCGGGGCCGAACACCGGGGAGCTGTTTTTT
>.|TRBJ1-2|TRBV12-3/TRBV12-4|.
CASSLGIGGYTF
TGTGCCAGCAGTTTGGGGATTGGGGGCTACACCTTC
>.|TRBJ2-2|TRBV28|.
CASSPNLNTGELFF
TGTGCCAGCAGTCCCAATCTTAACACCGGGGAGCTGTTTTTT
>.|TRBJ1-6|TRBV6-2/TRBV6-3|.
CASSAQGMQPLHF
TGTGCCAGCAGTGCCCAGGGAATGCAACCCCTCCACTTT
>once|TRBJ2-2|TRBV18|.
CASSPLGTVAGELFF
TGTGCCAGCTCACCACTGGGGACGGTCGCCGGGGAGCTGTTTTTT